The T cell receptor (beta chain) described here comes from a study of T-cell reconstitution after alpha-beta-depleted transplantation in children. Many counts were recorded for this clonotype. CDR3 length: 15 amino acids. V was clipped by 1 base and J by 6 bases, with 13 bases between them. Germline-derived CDR1 and CDR2 are SGHVS and FQNEAQ. Researchers prepared the TCRbeta library using unique molecular identifiers, the study reports. MiXCR, run by TCRdb on the PCR reads, gives a single entry per CDR3 protein. The sample yields 200,000 to 250,000 distinct CDR3 sequences, roughly a tenth seen once. The material sequenced was PBMCs from the stem cell graft donor, taken from the stem cell graft. The chain combines TRBV7-8 with TRBJ2-1, with a possible D match to TRBD1 (6 bases). This TCR was recovered from a human donor who donated a stem cell graft to a child with SCID. CDR3 protein: CASSLVGDRSNEQFF. CDR3 nucleotides: TGTGCCAGCAGCTTAGTCGGCGACAGGAGCAATGAGCAGTTCTTC.